This T cell receptor (beta chain) is drawn from a study of T cell responses to AZD1222 COVID-19 vaccine. CDR3 length: 14 amino acids. Germline lookup yields CDR1 KGHSH and CDR2 LQKENI. V shed 5 bases and J shed 13 bases, with 23 bases lying between them. Whole-study results and caveats: Scientists sampled the repertoires only once the peak T cell response had passed.

This table comes from immunoSEQ multiplex PCR, and its TCRdb copy is limited to in-frame clones, with some not included. The data show 150,000 to 200,000 clones, with over 80% seen just once and approximately 2.7% held by the top ten. Comment on this clone: The antigen remains undetermined.

The chain uses TRBV18 and TRBJ1-2; D call uncertain. The receptor was derived from an adult in good health. Sequences were derived from peripheral blood, sampled on day 0 of MenACWY control vaccination. The CDR3 DNA reads TGTGCCAGCTCAACGGCCGGGAATCGAGACCCACGCACCTTC. Its protein is CASSTAGNRDPRTF.